The clone carrying this TCR beta chain is labeled as medium-sized. TCRdb re-clonotyped the PCR reads through MiXCR. This table holds more than 14,000 clones, 20% to 25% found once. No treatment of any kind had been given to any patient before thyroid surgery. This sample was taken from a study of metastatic and nonmetastatic thyroid tumors. The V gene lost 6 bases and the J gene lost 0 bases, with 8 bases spanning the gap. The CDR3 covers 13 residues. CDR1 is MNHNS and CDR2 is SASEGT in the germline V gene. What was sequenced was tumor tissue. The origin of this receptor is a female donor with papillary thyroid cancer or a benign thyroid nodule (not recorded which). Some clones in this sample may be carry-over from other donors' samples. The J gene is TRBJ1-1, the V gene TRBV6-1; possibly TRBD1 for D (6 bases). The CDR3 region is CASRGALNTEAFF. CDR3 coding DNA: TGTGCCAGCAGGGGGGCCCTGAACACTGAAGCTTTCTTT.